A selection of T cell receptor beta chains follows, all from one sample in a study of naive and memory T cell subsets. A single record per CDR3 protein comes from TCRdb applying MiXCR to the UMI-ligation and nested PCR reads. The sample lists about 80,000 distinct CDR3 sequences, over 10% occurring once. The sample taken for sequencing was central memory CD4+ T cells from blood. These receptors came from a human donor in good health. Both conserved end residues are part of each CDR3. D genes are given only for firm matches. A clone size is listed for some rows: how often the clone was seen (once, few, many), or a class if it is expanded.

few TRBJ2-1 TRBV20-1 TRBD2 CSARDLGRGLAYEQFF TGCAGTGCTAGAGATCTAGGACGAGGACTAGCCTATGAGCAGTTCTTC
few TRBJ2-5 TRBV20-1 - CSASSPTTANQETQYF TGCAGTGCTAGTAGTCCAACCACTGCCAACCAAGAGACCCAGTACTTC
few TRBJ2-5 TRBV28 - CASSVQGGRETQYF TGTGCCAGCAGTGTACAGGGTGGGAGGGAGACCCAGTACTTC
- TRBJ2-3 TRBV14 - CASSETLGGTQYF TGTGCCAGCAGCGAAACGCTTGGGGGTACGCAGTATTTT
- TRBJ2-7 TRBV2 - CASSGLHEQYF TGTGCCAGCAGCGGGCTACACGAGCAGTACTTC
- TRBJ2-2 TRBV7-2 - CASSPPSPTGELFF TGTGCCAGCAGCCCCCCGTCCCCCACCGGGGAGCTGTTTTTT
many TRBJ2-5 TRBV5-1 - CASSGGVQETQYF TGCGCCAGCAGCGGGGGAGTACAAGAGACCCAGTACTTC
few TRBJ2-6 TRBV5-1 TRBD1 CASSIGDRVRLLGANVLTF TGCGCCAGCAGCATAGGGGACAGGGTCCGGCTCCTGGGGGCCAACGTCCTGACTTTC
- TRBJ1-4 TRBV4-1 - CASSPWVVNEKLFF TGCGCCAGCAGCCCATGGGTCGTGAATGAAAAACTGTTTTTT
few TRBJ1-3 TRBV7-9 - CASSNPTRGNTIYF TGTGCCAGCAGCAACCCCACAAGGGGAAACACCATATATTTT
few TRBJ2-1 TRBV19 - CASSATSGRLQEQFF TGTGCCAGTAGTGCCACCTCCGGGAGACTTCAAGAGCAGTTCTTC
- TRBJ1-3 TRBV7-9 TRBD1 CASSTYSTGSDTIYF TGTGCCAGCAGCACCTACTCGACAGGGTCCGACACCATATATTTT
many TRBJ2-5 TRBV18 TRBD1 CASSPGTGGTETQYF TGTGCCAGCTCACCCGGGACAGGGGGCACGGAGACCCAGTACTTC
few TRBJ2-3 TRBV20-1 - CSARLRLWDTQYF TGCAGTGCTAGACTCCGCCTCTGGGATACGCAGTATTTT
- TRBJ1-3 TRBV9 - CARSVGGSGSSGNTIYF TGTGCCCGCAGCGTAGGGGGTAGTGGCAGCTCTGGAAACACCATATATTTT
many TRBJ2-7 TRBV21-1 - CASSKDSLAGGPNSYEQYF TGTGCCAGCAGCAAAGATTCTCTAGCGGGAGGGCCGAATTCCTACGAGCAGTACTTC
few TRBJ1-6 TRBV11-2 - CASSLGVSGGSPLHF TGTGCCAGCAGCTTAGGAGTGTCGGGAGGTTCACCCCTCCACTTT
many TRBJ1-1 TRBV6-6 TRBD1 CASRSADRAAFF TGTGCCAGCAGGAGCGCCGACAGGGCAGCTTTCTTT
few TRBJ2-1 TRBV7-7 TRBD1 CASSPGTGTGGYNEQFF TGTGCCAGCAGCCCTGGAACCGGGACAGGGGGCTACAATGAGCAGTTCTTC
- TRBJ2-6 TRBV2 - CASTVYGSGANVLTF TGTGCCAGCACGGTTTACGGCTCTGGGGCCAACGTCCTGACTTTC
- TRBJ2-3 TRBV5-6 - CASSEGLGSTDTQYF TGTGCCAGCAGCGAGGGTCTGGGGAGCACAGATACGCAGTATTTT
few TRBJ2-7 TRBV10-3 - CAISDHREEGNEQYF TGTGCCATCAGTGATCACCGAGAAGAAGGGAACGAGCAGTACTTC